This T cell receptor beta chain was recovered during a study of blood T cell repertoires in COVID-19. Among Cohort 3 donors, those recovered had two negative PCRs, clearance, or symptom resolution. The junction had 3 bases not matched to a gene; V was cut back by 5 bases and J by 3 bases. The CDR3 totals 13 residues. Germline V gene sequence: CDR1 GTSNPN, CDR2 SVGIG (reference sequence). Under the authors' procedure: Researchers report that nucleated cell counts were estimated from reference gene primer amplification. Assay: immunoSEQ multiplex PCR; the TCRdb copy retains only in-frame clones and omits some. V and J calls and clone size are those listed in that table; D and trimming were worked out from the DNA. The sample yields 300,000 to 350,000 clones, under 90% seen once.

Sequenced material: PBMCs or T cells enriched from blood (not recorded which). V gene TRBV30 combines with J gene TRBJ1-2; the match to TRBD1 covers 10 bases. This receptor was identified in a woman in her twenties or thirties who had recovered from COVID-19. CDR3 DNA: TGTGCCTGGGATGGACAGGGGGACTATGGCTACACCTTC. Residues: CAWDGQGDYGYTF.